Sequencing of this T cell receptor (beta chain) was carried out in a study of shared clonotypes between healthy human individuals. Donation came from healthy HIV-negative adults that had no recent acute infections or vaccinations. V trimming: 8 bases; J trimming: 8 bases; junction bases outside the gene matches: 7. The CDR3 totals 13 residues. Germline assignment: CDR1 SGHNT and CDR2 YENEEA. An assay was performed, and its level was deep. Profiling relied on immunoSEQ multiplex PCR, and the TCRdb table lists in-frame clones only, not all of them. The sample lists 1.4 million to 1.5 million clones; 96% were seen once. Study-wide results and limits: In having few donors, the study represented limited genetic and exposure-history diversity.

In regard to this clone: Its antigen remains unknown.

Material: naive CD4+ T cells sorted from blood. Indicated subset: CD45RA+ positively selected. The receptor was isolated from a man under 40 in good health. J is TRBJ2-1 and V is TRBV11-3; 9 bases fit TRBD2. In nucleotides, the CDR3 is TGTGCCAGCGGACTAGCGTGGGGGGATGAGCAGTTCTTC. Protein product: CASGLAWGDEQFF.